This T cell receptor (beta chain) was captured in a study of T cell changes during pregnancy in multiple sclerosis. TCRdb's table, derived via immunoSEQ multiplex PCR, lists solely in-frame clones and lacks some. The sample holds about 59,000 clones; about 83% are singletons and the top ten take less than 6%. In germline, CDR1 is SGHDN, CDR2 FVKESK. V was trimmed by 0 bases and J by 2 bases, leaving 17 bases between them. This CDR3 has 17 amino acids. This chain uses TRBV14 with TRBJ2-7; D may be TRBD1 (5 bases). Sequenced sample: peripheral blood from another person, used as feeder cells. This TCR was recovered from a human donor whose cells served as feeder cells for cultures in a pregnancy study. The CDR3 region is CASSQDLSPGYTYEQYF. The CDR3 DNA is TGTGCCAGCAGCCAAGATCTTTCGCCAGGGTATACCTACGAGCAGTACTTC.